The subject of this entry is one TCR beta chain. This clone's antigen is unknown. Per-base qualities were not stored, and no clone one base away is much larger. Sequenced on an Illumina NovaSeq 6000. TCR cDNA was synthesized by 5'RACE template switching, which introduced a universal primer site and unique molecular identifiers. Priming of cDNA synthesis was performed from both the TCR alpha and TCR beta constant segments. Two PCR steps were used to amplify libraries, with sample barcodes and sequencing adapters being added in the second step. Sequencing of libraries was performed on Illumina HiSeq 2500 (2x100 bp) or NovaSeq (2x150 bp). The authors' analysis ran thus. MIGEC handled demultiplexing of reads and collapsing into UMI consensus sequences, while MiXCR performed V(D)J alignment. Vaccine-responding clonotypes were defined with edgeR using replicate PBMC samples, requiring FDR below 0.01 and a log2 fold change above 5 up to day 15. CD4 or CD8 identity was assigned to each bulk clonotype according to whether the clonotype was present at higher abundance in the sequenced CD4 repertoire or the sequenced CD8 repertoire. Using fastp trimming at Q25 and MiXCR clonotype assembly, TCRdb reanalyzed the public sequencing data and kept in-frame beta chains. Every distinct CDR3 protein forms one entry, paired with its most common genes and DNA. These V and J calls derive from TCRdb rather than the authors' analysis. A total of under 150,000 distinct CDR3 sequences appear in this sample, approximately 14% of them only once. The ten largest make up more than 40% of the sample.

This entry comes from a study of T cells after yellow fever vaccination (dated by TCRdb to about 2019). Regarding the complete study: Libraries from fractions with low cell numbers were prepared with the SMART-Seq v4 Ultra Low Input RNA kit. Two healthy male donors, one aged 18 to 30 and one aged 30 to 40 years, made up the cohort. Blood was drawn at multiple timepoints before and after primary and secondary immunization, with bulk PBMC replicates and cell subsets isolated. To follow T-cell clones before and after primary and booster YFV17D yellow fever vaccination, bulk TCR alpha and beta repertoires were sequenced over time.

The treatment or condition tag for this specimen amounts to: live attenuated yellow fever vaccine strain. PBMCs were isolated from peripheral blood using a standard Ficoll-Paque protocol. Dynabeads CD4 and CD8 positive selection kits were used to isolate CD4 and CD8 T-cell fractions. TriZol was used to extract RNA from bulk PBMCs, CD4 and CD8 fractions, and dextramer-positive and dextramer-negative fractions. Points the paper makes about the study in general: A small fraction of clonotypes appeared in both the CD4 and CD8 compartments, likely as a result of convergent recombination. Compared with the primary T-cell response, the secondary T-cell response was weaker but faster, peaking on day 5 rather than day 15. FACS-sorted repertoires could contain abundant contaminating clonotypes from the bulk population, so computational filtering was required. Most clones expanded after primary vaccination were re-detected after the booster (about 95% of CD4 and roughly 85% of CD8), suggesting broad memory maintenance. Because the study included only a couple of donors, the extent to which the findings can be generalized is limited.

The CDR3, from cysteine to phenylalanine, totals 14 residues. The entry retains the CDR3 DNA only, 42 bases that are in frame from base 1. The junction carries 14 bases between V and J, which are trimmed by 4 bases and 7 bases respectively. This receptor chain uses TRBV12-3 or TRBV12-4 and TRBJ2-1; TRBD2 is possibly the D segment (6 matching bases). Sequencing used CD8+ T cells sorted from PBMCs, obtained 5 days after the yellow fever booster vaccination. This TCR was recovered from a man between 18 and 29 years old who received the YFV17D yellow fever vaccine. The CDR3 protein: CASSWDFPPNEQFF. The DNA sequence follows: TGTGCCAGCAGTTGGGACTTCCCTCCTAATGAGCAGTTCTTC.